Presented here are 6 T cell receptor beta chains from one specimen sequenced in a study of T-cell memory formation after mild COVID-19. TCRdb recomputed calls from the 5' RACE reads with MiXCR, one row per CDR3 protein. The profile shows approximately 300,000 distinct CDR3 sequences, around 15% of them singletons. Sample: PBMCs or a T cell subset sorted from them (not recorded which). These TCRs come from a man between 18 and 35 years old who had mild COVID-19 (a few samples of this study predate the infection). Cell type and time point are not known.

V and J are TRBV19 and TRBJ1-2; D may be TRBD1 (5 bases). In germline, CDR1 is LNHDA, CDR2 SQIVND (reference sequence). Trimming stripped 6 bases from V and 6 bases from J, with 11 bases between. The CDR3 sequence is 12 residues long. The CDR3: CASREGLDGYTF. The CDR3 DNA reads as TGTGCCAGTAGAGAGGGGTTGGATGGCTACACCTTC.

Only a few counts were recorded for this clonotype. V is TRBV6-5 and J is TRBJ1-1, with D perhaps matching TRBD1 (6 bases). The V gene lost 5 bases and the J gene lost 4 bases, with 17 bases spanning the gap. This CDR3 is 15 amino acids long. Per germline, CDR1 MNHEY and CDR2 SVGAGI. CDR3 sequence reads: CASSVTGRESTEAFF. In DNA, the CDR3 is TGTGCCAGCAGTGTCACAGGGCGCGAGAGCACTGAAGCTTTCTTT.

This clonotype has only a few counts. V usage is TRBV5-5 and J usage is TRBJ1-3; D is undetermined. Germline V gene lookup returns CDR1 SGHKS and CDR2 YYEKEE (reference sequence). The CDR3 runs 16 residues. Trimming stripped 1 base from V and 2 bases from J, with 13 bases between. The CDR3 bases are TGTGCCAGCAGCTTGTTTCAAGCACAACCTGGAAACACCATATATTTT. Its protein is CASSLFQAQPGNTIYF.

The V and J genes are TRBV7-6 and TRBJ2-7; possibly TRBD2 for D (6 bases). This CDR3 is built from 14 residues. Between the trimmed V and J ends, which lost 3 bases and 6 bases, there was a span of 15 bases. Per the germline V gene, CDR1 is SGHVS and CDR2 is FNYEAQ. CDR3 nucleotide sequence: TGTGCCAGCAGCTTGAGTGGAGGGTTGGGCGAGCAGTACTTC. It translates to CASSLSGGLGEQYF.

As for this clonotype: The conserved phenylalanine or tryptophan is not found at the CDR3 terminus, so this likely reflects a read error. J is TRBJ1-2 and V is TRBV4-3; D ambiguous. The CDR3 consists of 15 residues. CDR1 and CDR2 (germline): LGHNA, YSLEER. V was shortened by 3 bases and J by 7 bases, with 18 bases between the two germline ends. Written as DNA, the CDR3 is TGCGCCAGCAGCCACCCGGGAGGTAGCGGATCTGGCTACACCCTC. It encodes CASSHPGGSGSGYTL.

The chain links TRBV19 to TRBJ2-2; D could derive from TRBD1 or TRBD2 (6 bases each). The V and J ends lost 3 bases and 5 bases respectively, with 16 bases between them. Per the germline V gene, CDR1 is LNHDA and CDR2 is SQIVND (reference sequence). CDR3 size: 16 residues. In DNA, the CDR3 is TGTGCCAGTAGTATCATCGAATCGGGGGCGACCGGGGAGCTGTTTTTT. Its protein product is CASSIIESGATGELFF.